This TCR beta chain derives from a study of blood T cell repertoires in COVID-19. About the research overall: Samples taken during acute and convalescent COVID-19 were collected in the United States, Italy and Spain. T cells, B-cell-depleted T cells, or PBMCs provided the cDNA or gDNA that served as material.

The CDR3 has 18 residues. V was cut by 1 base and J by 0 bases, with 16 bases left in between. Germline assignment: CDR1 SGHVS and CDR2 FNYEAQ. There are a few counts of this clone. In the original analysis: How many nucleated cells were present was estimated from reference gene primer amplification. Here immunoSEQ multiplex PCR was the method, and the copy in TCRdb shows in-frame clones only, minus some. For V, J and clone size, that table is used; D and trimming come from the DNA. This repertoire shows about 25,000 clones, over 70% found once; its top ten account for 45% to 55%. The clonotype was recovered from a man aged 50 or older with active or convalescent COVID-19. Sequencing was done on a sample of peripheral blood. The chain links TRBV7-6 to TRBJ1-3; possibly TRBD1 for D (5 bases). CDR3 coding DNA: TGTGCCAGCAGCTTAGAATCGGGAGGGACCCACTCTGGAAACACCATATATTTT. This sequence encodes CASSLESGGTHSGNTIYF.